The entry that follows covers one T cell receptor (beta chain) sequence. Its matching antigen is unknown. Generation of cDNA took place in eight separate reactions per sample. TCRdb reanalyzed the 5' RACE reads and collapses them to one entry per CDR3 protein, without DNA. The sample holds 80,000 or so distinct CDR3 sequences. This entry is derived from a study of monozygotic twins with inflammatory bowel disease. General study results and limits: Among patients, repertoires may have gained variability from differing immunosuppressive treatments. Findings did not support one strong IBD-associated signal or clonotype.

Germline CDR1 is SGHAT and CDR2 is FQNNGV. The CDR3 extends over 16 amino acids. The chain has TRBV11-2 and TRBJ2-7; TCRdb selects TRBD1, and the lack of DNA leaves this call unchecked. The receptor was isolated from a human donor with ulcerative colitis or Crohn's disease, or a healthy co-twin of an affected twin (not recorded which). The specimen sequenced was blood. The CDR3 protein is CASSLSGGRMSYEQYF. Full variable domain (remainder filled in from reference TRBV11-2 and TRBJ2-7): EAGVAQSPRYKIIEKRQSVAFWCNPISGHATLYWYQQILGQGPKLLIQFQNNGVVDDSQLPKDRFSAERLKGVDSTLKIQPAKLEDSAVYLCASSLSGGRMSYEQYFGPGTRLTVT.